This T cell receptor (beta chain) was captured in a study of OX40 agonist ivuxolimab in advanced cancers. Study-level background: In this trial design, patients received ivuxolimab intravenously at 0.01 to 10 mg/kg every 2 weeks. Three patients responded partially, comprising one with hepatocellular carcinoma and two with cutaneous melanoma.

Assay used: immunoSEQ multiplex PCR; TCRdb lists only in-frame clones, some missing. Among about 68,000 clones listed, less than 95% were seen once. Notes on the study in general: Mean expanded clone counts were higher in CD8+ than CD4+ T cells.

V shed 0 bases and J shed 0 bases, with 7 bases lying between them. The CDR3 spans 15 residues. Per the germline V gene, CDR1 is SGHNT and CDR2 is YYREEE (reference sequence). This clone was picked up a small number of times. The target antigen is unknown. The chain uses TRBV5-4 and TRBJ1-3; D gene uncertain. This TCR came from an adult with an advanced solid tumor such as melanoma, head and neck, liver or kidney cancer. The sequences come from CD4+ or CD8+ T cells sorted from blood, collected in a trial of the OX40 agonist ivuxolimab. CDR3 amino acids: CASSLAGSSGNTIYF. In nucleotides, the CDR3 is TGTGCCAGCAGCTTGGCCGGGAGCTCTGGAAACACCATATATTTT.